This T cell receptor beta chain comes out of a study of T cell changes during pregnancy in multiple sclerosis (dated by TCRdb to 2018 to 2020). With regard to the full study: In women with multiple sclerosis, the researchers looked at how the T cell repertoire shifted as pregnancy progressed.

Per the germline V gene, SGHDT is the CDR1 and YYEEEE is the CDR2. CDR3 length: 14 amino acids, cysteine to phenylalanine. The kept DNA is CDR3 alone, 42 bases in frame from the first base. Trimming takes 3 bases off V and 5 bases off J; junction bases not matched to a gene: 4. Points on this clone: Its antigen target is currently unknown. No much larger clonotype is one base removed from it; base qualities were not supplied.

Library creation used the immunoSEQ multiplex PCR assay. Imported from immuneACCESS, the table was reduced by TCRdb to in-frame sequences with V and J called. These copies leave out some clones; in studies compared against another copy, an unresolved V gene accounts for under half, and the cause of the remainder is not known. The table for this sample lists tens of thousands of clones; over 75% of them were counted only once. Under 2% of the sample is held by the ten biggest clonotypes. The V and J genes are TRBV5-6 and TRBJ1-5; 8 bases in the middle match TRBD1. This specimen consisted of peripheral blood, obtained after pregnancy. The clonotype originates from a female donor with multiple sclerosis, enrolled in a pregnancy study. DNA sequence: TGTGCCAGCAGCTCAGGGGGCAAGGATCAGCCCCAGCATTTT. This sequence encodes CASSSGGKDQPQHF.